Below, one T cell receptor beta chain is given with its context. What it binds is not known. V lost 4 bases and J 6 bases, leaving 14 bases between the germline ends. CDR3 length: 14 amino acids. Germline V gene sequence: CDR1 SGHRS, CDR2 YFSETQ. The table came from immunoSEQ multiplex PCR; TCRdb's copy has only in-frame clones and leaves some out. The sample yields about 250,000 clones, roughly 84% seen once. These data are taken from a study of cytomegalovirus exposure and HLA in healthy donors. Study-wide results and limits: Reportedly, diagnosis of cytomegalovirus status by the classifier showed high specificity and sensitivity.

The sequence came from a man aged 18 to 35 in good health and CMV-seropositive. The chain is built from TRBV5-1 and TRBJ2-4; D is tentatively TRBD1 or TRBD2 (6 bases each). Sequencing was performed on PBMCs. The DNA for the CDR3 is TGCGCCAGCAGCCCCGGCGGAGGGGGAAACATTCAGTACTTC. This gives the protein CASSPGGGGNIQYF.